This TCR beta chain was sequenced for a study of T cell changes during pregnancy in multiple sclerosis. TCRdb's table, derived via immunoSEQ multiplex PCR, lists solely in-frame clones and lacks some. The sample carries around 95,000 clones, around 92% recorded once. Of note for this clone: The same CDR3 is also encoded by other DNA sequences in this sample.

The CDR3 contains 13 residues. From germline, CDR1 is SGDLS and CDR2 YYNGEE. The V end was cut by 1 base, the J end by 4 bases, with 8 bases between. Here the sequenced sample was peripheral blood, taken after pregnancy. This TCR was sampled from a female donor with multiple sclerosis, enrolled in a pregnancy study. The chain employs TRBV9 and TRBJ2-5; TRBD1 might be the D (6 bases). DNA of the CDR3: TGTGCCAGCAGCGTATCAGGGGCAGAGACCCAGTACTTC. This translates into CASSVSGAETQYF.